This TCR beta chain is from a study of tumor-infiltrating lymphocytes in primary liver carcinoma. In the study overall: Donors had hepatocellular carcinoma or combined HCC and intrahepatic cholangiocarcinoma. Read depth, roughly 3.5 to 8 million productive TCRbeta reads, did not differ significantly between tissues.

The CDR3 spans 18 residues. Germline V gene sequence: CDR1 SGHAT, CDR2 FQNNGV. Co-extraction of both nucleic acids (RNA and DNA) used about 20-34 mg of unsorted bulk tissue. The cohort consisted of patients whose primary liver carcinoma was surgically resected. Study results and limitations: Just around 8-24% of top clones spanned all five tumor regions.

This clonotype occurred many times. No antigen is known for it. One junction end does not reproduce the germline sequence, and a read error may be involved. The investigators made TCR beta cDNA from approximately 500 ng total RNA, using a constant-region primer. Three nested multiplex PCR rounds of slightly modified ARM-PCR generated TCR beta libraries. The opening two PCR rounds, about 11 cycles each, paired TRBV1-TRBV30 forward primers with a C-beta reverse primer. TCRdb fed the multiplex PCR reads into MiXCR, producing one record per CDR3 protein. This sample has around 71,000 distinct CDR3 sequences, with 70% to 75% found just once.

This rearrangement joins TRBV11-2 to TRBJ1-4; 7 bases align to TRBD1. This receptor was obtained from a woman aged 55-69 years with primary liver carcinoma and hepatitis B virus infection. Sequenced sample: liver tumor tissue from sampling region 4. This sample's subset: tumor region T4, right-lateral pole. The CDR3, as DNA: TGTGCCAGCAGCTCGACAGGGACCACTCGAGCAACTAATGAAGAACTGTCTTTT. It yields the protein CASSSTGTTRATNEELSF. Supplemented by reference TRBV11-2 and TRBJ1-4, the full variable domain reads EAGVAQSPRYKIIEKRQSVAFWCNPISGHATLYWYQQILGQGPKLLIQFQNNGVVDDSQLPKDRFSAERLKGVDSTLKIQPAKLEDSAVYLCASSSTGTTRATNEELSFGSGTQLSVL.